This T cell receptor (beta chain) came from a study of T cells after yellow fever vaccination. Study-level background: Fractions of limited cellularity were prepared by means of SMART-Seq v4 Ultra Low Input.

Synthesis of TCR cDNA relied on 5'RACE template switching, which attached a universal primer site and UMIs. TCRdb itself ran the 5' RACE reads through MiXCR, one entry per CDR3 protein. The data hold 300,000 or so distinct CDR3 sequences, with about 10% observed a single time. Study-level findings and limits: FACS-sorted repertoires could contain abundant clonotypes contaminating from the bulk population. Post-booster samples contained most primary-vaccination clones (around 95% CD4, around 90% CD8).

On this clonotype: Its antigen is undetermined.

Sequencing was performed on CD4+ T cells sorted from PBMCs, taken 5 days after the yellow fever booster vaccination. The clonotype was recovered from a man younger than 35 who received the YFV17D yellow fever vaccine.

The chain's CDR3 is CAISEGTSRGTDTQYF. The DNA for the CDR3 is TGTGCCATCAGTGAAGGCACTAGCAGGGGCACAGATACGCAGTATTTT. The V gene is TRBV10-3, the J gene TRBJ2-3; D perhaps matches TRBD2 (6 bases). Germline CDR1 and CDR2: ENHRY and SYGVKD. The length of the CDR3 is 16 residues. Trimming left V 3 bases short and J 1 base short, with 14 bases between.